This T cell receptor (beta chain) was found in a study of OX40 agonist ivuxolimab in advanced cancers. Comments on this clone: Its antigen is undetermined.

Libraries were prepared by immunoSEQ multiplex PCR; TCRdb keeps only in-frame clonotypes and omits some of them. The data show tens of thousands of clones, with 60% to 80% seen just once and roughly a fifth held by the top ten. Study results and limitations: Several nonresponders also turned out to have low normalized T-cell clonal expansion. Not determined was the antigen specificity of the expanded peripheral T cells. CD8+ T cells showed, on average, more clonal expansion than CD4+ cells.

This CDR3 has 14 residues. Germline V gene lookup returns CDR1 MNHEY and CDR2 SVGAGI. The V and J ends lost 6 bases and 8 bases, in that order; junction bases with no gene match: 9. The chain carries TRBV6-5 and TRBJ1-4, with 7 positions matching TRBD1. The TCR sequence derives from an adult with an advanced solid tumor such as melanoma, head and neck, liver or kidney cancer. Sequences were derived from CD4+ or CD8+ T cells sorted from blood, sampled in a trial of the OX40 agonist ivuxolimab. CDR3 nucleotides: TGTGCCAGCAGCCCCGGGACAGTATACGAAAAACTGTTTTTT. It yields the protein CASSPGTVYEKLFF.